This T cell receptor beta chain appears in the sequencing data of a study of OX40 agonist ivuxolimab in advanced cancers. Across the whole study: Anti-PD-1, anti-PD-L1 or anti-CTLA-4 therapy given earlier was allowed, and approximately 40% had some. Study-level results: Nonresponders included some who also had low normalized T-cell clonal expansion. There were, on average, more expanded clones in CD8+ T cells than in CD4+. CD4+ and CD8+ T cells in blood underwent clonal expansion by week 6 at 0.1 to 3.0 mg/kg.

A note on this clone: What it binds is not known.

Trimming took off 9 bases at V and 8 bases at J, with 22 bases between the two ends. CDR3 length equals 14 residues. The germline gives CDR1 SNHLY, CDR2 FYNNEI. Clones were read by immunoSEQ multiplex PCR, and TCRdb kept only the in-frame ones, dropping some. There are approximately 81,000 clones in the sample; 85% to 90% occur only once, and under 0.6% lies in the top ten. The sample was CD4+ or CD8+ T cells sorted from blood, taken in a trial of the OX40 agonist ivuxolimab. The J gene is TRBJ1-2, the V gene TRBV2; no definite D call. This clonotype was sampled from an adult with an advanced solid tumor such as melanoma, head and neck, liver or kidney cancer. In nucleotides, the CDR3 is TGTGCCAGTAAGGGAGGTAATACAGTAGAAGGCTACACCTTC. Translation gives CASKGGNTVEGYTF. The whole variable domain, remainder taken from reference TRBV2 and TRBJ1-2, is EPEVTQTPSHQVTQMGQEVILRCVPISNHLYFYWYRQILGQKVEFLVSFYNNEISEKSEIFDDQFSVERPDGSNFTLKIRSTKLEDSAMYFCASKGGNTVEGYTFGSGTRLTVV.